The next 8 T cell receptor beta chains were all read from a single sample in a study of graft-versus-host responses after intestinal transplantation. Method: immunoSEQ multiplex PCR; TCRdb's copy keeps in-frame clones and lacks some. The data hold some 41,000 clones, with around 90% observed a single time. Sequenced material: PBMCs, taken about 330 days after intestinal transplant. Source of these receptors: a human patient who received an intestinal transplant, so some T cells may come from the graft donor.

The CDR3 DNA follows: TGCGCCAGCAGCCAAGGACAGGGGGCGGCCGTGACCCAGTACTTC. It encodes CASSQGQGAAVTQYF. V usage is TRBV4-1 and J usage is TRBJ2-5, with 10 positions matching TRBD1. V was clipped by 1 base and J by 7 bases; unmatched bases: 6. The CDR3 contains 15 residues. Germline CDR1 MGHRA, CDR2 YSYEKL.

This clone was seen once. J is TRBJ1-1 and V is TRBV4-1; 8 bases agree with TRBD1. This CDR3 is built from 15 residues. Germline loops: CDR1 MGHRA, CDR2 YSYEKL. With 6 bases clipped from V and 6 bases from J, the junction kept 12 bases outside the gene matches. The CDR3 spells CASRHNSGGAPEAFF. Here the CDR3 DNA reads TGCGCCAGCAGACATAATTCAGGGGGCGCCCCTGAAGCTTTCTTT.

CDR3 coding DNA: TGCGCCAGCAGCTTGGGACAGGGAGGGATAGGGATATATGAGCAGTTCTTC. Translated, it gives CASSLGQGGIGIYEQFF. The genes are TRBV5-1 and TRBJ2-1; tentatively, D is TRBD1 or TRBD2 (7 bases each). The CDR3 extends over 17 amino acids. Trimming removed 0 bases from V and 8 bases from J, with 21 bases in between. CDR1 is SGHRS and CDR2 is YFSETQ in the germline V gene. The whole variable domain, remainder taken from reference TRBV5-1 and TRBJ2-1, is KAGVTQTPRYLIKTRGQQVTLSCSPISGHRSVSWYQQTPGQGLQFLFEYFSETQRNKGNFPGRFSGRQFSNSRSEMNVSTLELGDSALYLCASSLGQGGIGIYEQFFGPGTRLTVL.

This sequence joins TRBV4-2 and TRBJ2-1, with a tentative D call TRBD1 (5 bases). The germline gives CDR1 LGHNA, CDR2 YNFKEQ. The V end lost 1 base, the J end lost 7 bases, and 14 bases lay between the germline ends. The CDR3 is 15 residues long. CDR3: CASSQVAGLMNEQFF. CDR3 DNA sequence: TGTGCCAGCAGCCAAGTTGCAGGGCTTATGAATGAGCAGTTCTTC.

Comment on this clone: The germline gene is not matched at one end of the junction; a read error may be the cause. The chain is built from TRBV13 and TRBJ2-7, with D hard to call. Germline V lookup: CDR1 PRHDT, CDR2 FYEKMQ (reference sequence). CDR3 length: 12 residues. CDR3 in DNA: TGTGCCAGCAGCACGGGCTCCTACGAGCAATACTTC. This translates into CASSTGSYEQYF.

V and J are TRBV11-2 and TRBJ2-7; D ambiguous. The CDR3 runs to 13 residues. V gave up 1 base and J gave up 5 bases, with 9 bases separating them. From germline, CDR1 is SGHAT and CDR2 FQNNGV. CDR3 protein: CASSLVGSDEQYF. DNA of the CDR3: TGTGCCAGCAGCTTAGTGGGTTCGGACGAGCAGTACTTC.

V usage is TRBV6-1 and J usage is TRBJ1-2, with 10 bases fitting TRBD1. J lost 7 bases, V lost 4 bases, and 6 bases had no gene match. The CDR3 totals 14 residues. The germline CDR1 and CDR2 sequences are MNHNS and SASEGT. The CDR3 DNA reads TGTGCCAGCAGTGTCCTCGGGACAGGGGTTGGCTACACCTTC. Translating it yields CASSVLGTGVGYTF.

The CDR3 DNA follows: TGTGCCAGCGGCCCAGGGGGGTGGTACGAGCAGTACTTC. Translating it yields CASGPGGWYEQYF. The chain is built from TRBV6-1 and TRBJ2-7, with D tentatively TRBD1 (7 bases). There are 13 residues in the CDR3. V shed 8 bases and J shed 4 bases, with 15 bases lying between them. Germline CDR1 reads MNHNS; CDR2 reads SASEGT.